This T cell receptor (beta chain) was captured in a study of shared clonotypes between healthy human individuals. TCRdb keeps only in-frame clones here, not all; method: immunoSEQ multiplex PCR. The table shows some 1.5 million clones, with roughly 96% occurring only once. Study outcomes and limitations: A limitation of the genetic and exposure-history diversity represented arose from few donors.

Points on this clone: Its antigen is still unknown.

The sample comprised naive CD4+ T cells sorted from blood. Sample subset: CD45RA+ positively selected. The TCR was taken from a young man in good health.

The CDR3 DNA reads TGCGCCAGCAGCCAAGATAAAGGGGGGACGCGGAGCAATGAGCAGTTCTTC. Protein: CASSQDKGGTRSNEQFF. This sequence joins TRBV4-1 and TRBJ2-1; either TRBD1 or TRBD2 may fit D (6 bases each). V was clipped by 0 bases and J by 6 bases, with 18 bases between them. Germline CDR1 MGHRA, CDR2 YSYEKL. This CDR3 has 17 amino acids.